This TCR beta chain stems from a study of T cells in Graves' hyperthyroidism and ophthalmopathy. Unmatched junction bases numbered 6, after V lost 0 bases and J lost 3 bases. CDR3 size: 19 residues. The study, taken as a whole, reports: Most thyroid clonotypes that were expanded above 0.001 also turned up in blood. A model using 13 V-J features told ophthalmopathy apart from stable hyperthyroidism.

This clonotype has ten or more counts. Its antigen is undetermined. Authors of the study amplified TCR beta CDR3 regions from RNA transcripts. Initially, a first-round RT-PCR of the TCR CDR3 employed the HTBI primer set. TCRdb re-called the multiplex PCR reads with MiXCR, one entry per CDR3 protein. In the table there are some 320,000 distinct CDR3 sequences, about 13% of which are singletons. Clinical Activity Scores of at least 3, NOSPECS grades of at least 4 and durations under 3 months characterized ophthalmopathy patients. Source material for PBMCs was about 11 ml fresh peripheral blood. The sequenced sample was blood. This chain uses TRBV12-3 or TRBV12-4 with TRBJ2-1; 15 positions match TRBD2. The clonotype was recovered from a woman in her forties with Graves' ophthalmopathy. CDR3 region: CASSLAPGTSGGIYNEQFF. In DNA, the CDR3 is TGTGCCAGCAGTTTAGCCCCCGGGACTAGCGGGGGGATCTACAATGAGCAGTTCTTC.